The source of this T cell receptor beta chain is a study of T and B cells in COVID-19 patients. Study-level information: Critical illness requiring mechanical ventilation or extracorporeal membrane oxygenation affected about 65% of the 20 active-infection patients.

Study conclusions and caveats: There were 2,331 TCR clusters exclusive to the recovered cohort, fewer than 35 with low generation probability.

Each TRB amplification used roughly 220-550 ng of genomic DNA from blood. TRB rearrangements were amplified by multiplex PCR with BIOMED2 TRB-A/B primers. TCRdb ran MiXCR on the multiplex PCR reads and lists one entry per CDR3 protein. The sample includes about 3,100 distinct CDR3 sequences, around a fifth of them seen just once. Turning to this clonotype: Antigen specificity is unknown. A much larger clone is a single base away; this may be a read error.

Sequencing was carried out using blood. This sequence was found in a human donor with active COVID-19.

This chain's CDR3 is CASSYGGPGELLF. CDR3 DNA: TGTGCCAGCAGTTACGGGGGACCCGGGGAGCTGCTTTTT. V usage is TRBV6-5 and J usage is TRBJ2-2, with D possibly called TRBD1 or TRBD2 (5 bases each). This CDR3 region has 13 residues. Germline CDR1 and CDR2: MNHEY and SVGAGI.